The 9 T cell receptor beta chains presented below share a single source sample, sequenced in a study of blood T cell repertoires in COVID-19 (dated by TCRdb to between 2020 and 2021). Library method: the immunoSEQ multiplex PCR assay. TCRdb re-hosts the immuneACCESS table, in-frame sequences only. Its copies lack some clones; in the studies checked, an unresolved V gene accounts for under half of them, and the cause for the rest is not known. Counted in this sample were around 110,000 clones; approximately 86% of them appeared once. Around 4.6% of the sample is in the top ten clones. Material: peripheral blood. Receptors originate from a man aged 40-55 years with acute or convalescent COVID-19.

CDR3 coding DNA: TGTGCCAGCAGTGAAGCCTGGACAGGGAACACTGAAGCTTTCTTT. Encoded protein: CASSEAWTGNTEAFF. The chain is built from TRBV2 and TRBJ1-1; 7 nucleotides line up with TRBD1. This CDR3 is 15 amino acids long. The J segment lost 1 base and the V segment lost 0 bases, leaving 2 bases of the junction unmatched. Per germline, CDR1 SNHLY and CDR2 FYNNEI. Full variable domain (remainder filled in from reference TRBV2 and TRBJ1-1): EPEVTQTPSHQVTQMGQEVILRCVPISNHLYFYWYRQILGQKVEFLVSFYNNEISEKSEIFDDQFSVERPDGSNFTLKIRSTKLEDSAMYFCASSEAWTGNTEAFFGQGTRLTVV.

This clone was seen a few times. The sample contains more than one DNA sequence encoding this CDR3. The CDR3 here is CASSQDRGIGNQPQHF. CDR3 nucleotides: TGTGCCAGCAGCCAAGATAGGGGAATAGGAAATCAGCCCCAGCATTTT. The chain uses TRBV4-2 and TRBJ1-5; tentatively, D is TRBD1 (5 bases). This CDR3 is built from 16 residues. The V end was cut by 0 bases, the J end by 4 bases, with 13 bases between. Germline CDR1 is LGHNA and CDR2 is YNFKEQ.

J is TRBJ1-1 and V is TRBV2, with D unresolved. Germline V gives CDR1 SNHLY, CDR2 FYNNEI. V was cut by 6 bases and J by 0 bases, with 17 bases left in between. The length of the CDR3 is 16 residues. The CDR3 sequence: CASRERSFAMNTEAFF. The CDR3 DNA sequence: TGTGCCAGCAGAGAAAGGAGTTTTGCCATGAACACTGAAGCTTTCTTT.

The chain is built from TRBV4-3 and TRBJ2-7, with 8 bases matching TRBD1. The CDR3 is 15 residues long. With V trimmed by 2 bases and J by 2 bases, 5 bases remained unmatched. Germline-derived CDR1 and CDR2 are LGHNA and YSLEER. The CDR3 DNA reads TGCGCCAGCAGCCAATACAGGGGGAGTCCCTACGAGCAGTACTTC. It is translated as CASSQYRGSPYEQYF.

V is TRBV12-1 and J is TRBJ2-7; the DNA was not compared with TRBD2, the D call given in the table. TRBV12-1 is an annotated pseudogene. The length of the CDR3 is 13 residues. The CDR3 coding sequence is TGTGCCAGCACCAAGGAGATTTACTACGAGCAGTACTTC. This codes for CASTKEIYYEQYF.

V is TRBV5-5 and J is TRBJ2-1; D remains unclear. Trimming cost V 1 base and J 9 bases, with 11 bases left between them. This CDR3 contains 13 residues. Germline loops: CDR1 SGHKS, CDR2 YYEKEE (reference sequence). In nucleotides, the CDR3 is TGTGCCAGCAGCTTGTCGCGAGGAATTGAGCAGTTCTTC. This translates into CASSLSRGIEQFF.

The count of this clone is one. The chain carries TRBV5-5 and TRBJ2-7; perhaps TRBD1 as D (6 bases). Germline CDR1 is SGHKS and CDR2 is YYEKEE (reference sequence). The CDR3 is 16 residues long. V was clipped by 4 bases and J by 0 bases, with 17 bases between them. The CDR3: CASSKEGQTSSYEQYF. CDR3 sequence (DNA): TGTGCCAGCAGCAAAGAAGGACAGACGAGCTCCTACGAGCAGTACTTC.

The rearrangement uses TRBV25-1 and TRBJ2-7; D remains unclear. The CDR3 has 14 residues. Germline CDR1 is MGHDK and CDR2 is SYGVNS. Trimming stripped 1 base from V and 5 bases from J, with 12 bases between. CDR3 loop: CASSELPPADEQYF. CDR3 in DNA: TGTGCCAGCAGTGAATTGCCCCCCGCGGACGAGCAGTACTTC.

The chain carries TRBV1 and TRBJ1-4; the D call in the table, TRBD1, was not verified against the DNA. TRBV1 is reported as a pseudogene. The CDR3 spans 14 residues. In DNA form, the CDR3 reads TGCACCAGCAGTCATACAGGGGGATGCGAAAAACTGTTTTTT. The encoded protein is CTSSHTGGCEKLFF.